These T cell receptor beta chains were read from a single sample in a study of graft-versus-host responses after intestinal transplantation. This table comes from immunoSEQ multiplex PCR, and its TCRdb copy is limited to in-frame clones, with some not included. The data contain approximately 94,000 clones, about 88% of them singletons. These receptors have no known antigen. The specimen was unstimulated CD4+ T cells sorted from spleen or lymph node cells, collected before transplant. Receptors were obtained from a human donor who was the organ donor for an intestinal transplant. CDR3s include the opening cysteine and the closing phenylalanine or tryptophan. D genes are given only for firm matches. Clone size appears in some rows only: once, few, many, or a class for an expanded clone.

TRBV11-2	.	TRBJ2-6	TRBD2	TGTGCCAGCAGCTGGACTAGCGGGGGGGCTAGGGCTGGGGCCAACGTCCTGACTTTC	CASSWTSGGARAGANVLTF
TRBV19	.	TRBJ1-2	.	TGTGCCAGTAAGGGCAGTCCCTATGGCTACACCTTC	CASKGSPYGYTF
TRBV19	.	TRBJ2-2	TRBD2	TGTGCCAGTAGTAGCACGGGGGGGGGAACCGGGGAGCTGTTTTTT	CASSSTGGGTGELFF
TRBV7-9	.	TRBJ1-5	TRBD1	TGTGCCAGCAGCTTAGGACAGGGATTCAATCAGCCCCAGCATTTT	CASSLGQGFNQPQHF
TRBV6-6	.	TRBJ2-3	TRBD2	TGTGCCAGCAGTTACACCGGGACTAGCGGGACAGATACGCAGTATTTT	CASSYTGTSGTDTQYF
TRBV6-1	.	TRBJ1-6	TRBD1	TGTGCCAGCAGTGTATCATACAGGGACAGCCCTATCGGTTCACCCCTCCACTTT	CASSVSYRDSPIGSPLHF
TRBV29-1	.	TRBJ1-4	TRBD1	TGCAGCGTAGCAGGGGGTCCTAATGAAAAACTGTTTTTT	CSVAGGPNEKLFF
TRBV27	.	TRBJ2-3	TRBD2	TGTGCCAGCAGTTTATCGTCTCCGGGGGGGCGCACAGATACGCAGTATTTT	CASSLSSPGGRTDTQYF
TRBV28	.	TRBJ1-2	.	TGTGCCAGCAGTTTAATCGCTGCCGGACAGCGGCCCAATGGCTACACCTTC	CASSLIAAGQRPNGYTF
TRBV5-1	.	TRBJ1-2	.	TGCGCCAGCAGCCCTTGGGAGGGTGACTATGGCTACACCTTC	CASSPWEGDYGYTF
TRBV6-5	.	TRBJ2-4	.	TGTGCCCTTAGACGGAAGATACTAGCCAAAAACATTCAGTACTTC	CALRRKILAKNIQYF
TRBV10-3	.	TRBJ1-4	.	TGTGCCATCAGTGAGCACCCTTTGGATGAAAAACTGTTTTTT	CAISEHPLDEKLFF
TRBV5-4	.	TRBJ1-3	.	TGTGCCAGCAGCTTTCGGGGGAACTCTGGAAACACCATATATTTT	CASSFRGNSGNTIYF
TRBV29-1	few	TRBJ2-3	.	TGCAGCGTTGAGGGGGGTACAGATACGCAGTATTTT	CSVEGGTDTQYF
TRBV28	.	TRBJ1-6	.	TGTGCCAGCAGAACAGCCAATTCACCCCTCCACTTT	CASRTANSPLHF
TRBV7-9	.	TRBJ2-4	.	TGTGCCAGCAGCCAAACACAAAACATTCAGTACTTC	CASSQTQNIQYF
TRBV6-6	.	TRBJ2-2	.	TGTGCCAGCAGAAACGGGGGTTACACCGGGGAGCTGTTTTTT	CASRNGGYTGELFF
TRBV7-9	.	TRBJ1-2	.	TGTGCCAGCAGCTTAGCGGCCAGCAGGGGCTATGGCTACACCTTC	CASSLAASRGYGYTF
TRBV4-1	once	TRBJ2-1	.	TGCGCCAGCAGCTACTTACAGGAGAGTTTTTACAATGAGCAGTTCTTC	CASSYLQESFYNEQFF
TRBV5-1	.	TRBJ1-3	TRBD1	TGCGCCAGCAGCTTGTATGGACAGGGGAGCTCTGGAAACACCATATATTTT	CASSLYGQGSSGNTIYF
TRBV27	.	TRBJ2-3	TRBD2	TGTGCCAGCAGCCTATCTAGCGGGGGGACCACAGATACGCAGTATTTT	CASSLSSGGTTDTQYF
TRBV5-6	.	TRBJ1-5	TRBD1	TGTGCCAGCAGCCGGGGACAGGGGATGAATCAGCCCCAGCATTTT	CASSRGQGMNQPQHF
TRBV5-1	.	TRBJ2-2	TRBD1	TGCGCCAGCAGCTCGCAGCCACAGGGGGATACCGGGGAGCTGTTTTTT	CASSSQPQGDTGELFF
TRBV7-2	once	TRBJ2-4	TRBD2	TGTGCCAGCAGCCCGCAGGGTAGCGGGGGAGACATTCAGTACTTC	CASSPQGSGGDIQYF
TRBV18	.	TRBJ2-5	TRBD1	TGTGCCAGCTCACCTGGACAGGGGATGAAGACCCAGTACTTC	CASSPGQGMKTQYF
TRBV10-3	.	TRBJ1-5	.	TGTGCCATCAGTGAGAGACCGGGAAATCAGCCCCAGCATTTT	CAISERPGNQPQHF
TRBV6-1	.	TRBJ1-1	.	TGTGCCAGCAGTGAAGCGCCAAGGATGAACACTGAAGCTTTCTTT	CASSEAPRMNTEAFF
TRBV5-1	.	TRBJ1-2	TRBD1	TGCGCCAGCAGCTCCTTATCGGGACAGGGAAACTATGGCTACACCTTC	CASSSLSGQGNYGYTF
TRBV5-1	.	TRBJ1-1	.	TGCGCCAGCAGCAACGGGGGAAGCTTGAACACTGAAGCTTTCTTT	CASSNGGSLNTEAFF
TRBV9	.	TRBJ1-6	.	TGTGCCAGCAGCGTAGTGGCCGGTCCGAGGTCACCCCTCCACTTT	CASSVVAGPRSPLHF
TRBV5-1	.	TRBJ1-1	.	TGCGCCAGCAGCTTGGATTGGGAGATGAACACTGAAGCTTTCTTT	CASSLDWEMNTEAFF
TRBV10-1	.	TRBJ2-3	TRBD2	TGCGCCAGCAGTGAGGGGCTAGCGGGGGGGACAGATACGCAGTATTTT	CASSEGLAGGTDTQYF
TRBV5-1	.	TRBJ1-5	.	TGCGCCAGCAGCCCCGGGACACTTAGCAATCAGCCCCAGCATTTT	CASSPGTLSNQPQHF
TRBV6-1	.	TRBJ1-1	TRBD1	TGTGCCAGCCCAGCAGGGGGGCTTTGGACTGAAGCTTTCTTT	CASPAGGLWTEAFF
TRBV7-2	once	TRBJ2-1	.	TGTGCCAGCAGCTCCGGACTACCTTACAATGAGCAGTTCTTC	CASSSGLPYNEQFF
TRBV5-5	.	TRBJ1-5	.	TGTGCCAGCAGCTTGATCTGGGCCGTAAATCAGCCCCAGCATTTT	CASSLIWAVNQPQHF
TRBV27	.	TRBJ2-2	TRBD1	TGTGCCAGCAGTGGGAACAGGGGGAAAACCGGGGAGCTGTTTTTT	CASSGNRGKTGELFF
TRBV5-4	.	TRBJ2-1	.	TGTGCCAGCAGCTTTAAACGGAATGAGCAGTTCTTC	CASSFKRNEQFF
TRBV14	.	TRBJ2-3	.	TGTGCCAGCAGCCAGACCAGGAGCAGTACGCAGTATTTT	CASSQTRSSTQYF
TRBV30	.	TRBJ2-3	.	TGTGCCTGGAATAGTGTTCCAGATACGCAGTATTTT	CAWNSVPDTQYF
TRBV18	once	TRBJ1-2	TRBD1	TGTGCCAGCTCATCTATTCCGGGACAGGGTACGGAGGGCTACACCTTC	CASSSIPGQGTEGYTF
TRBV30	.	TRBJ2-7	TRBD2	TGTGCCTGGAGTGGACTAGCGGGGGCGTCCTACGAGCAGTACTTC	CAWSGLAGASYEQYF
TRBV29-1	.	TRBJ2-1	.	TGCAGCGTAAACCCTGGGTCCATCGGTGAGCAGTTCTTC	CSVNPGSIGEQFF
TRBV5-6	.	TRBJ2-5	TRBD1	TGTGCCAGCAGCTCGGTAGGGACAGGCTACCCGAGAGGTGAGCAGTACTTC	CASSSVGTGYPRGEQYF
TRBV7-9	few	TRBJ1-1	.	TGTGCCAGCAGCTTAGGGCTGAGCACTGAAGCTTTCTTT	CASSLGLSTEAFF
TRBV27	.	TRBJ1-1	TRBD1	TGTGCCAGCAGTCCGGGACAGGGGGTAGCAAAGACTGAAGCTTTCTTT	CASSPGQGVAKTEAFF
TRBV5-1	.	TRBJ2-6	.	TGCGCCAGCAGCTATCAGGGGTCTGGGGCCAACGTCCTGACTTTC	CASSYQGSGANVLTF
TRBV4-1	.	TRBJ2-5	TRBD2	TGCGCCAGCAGCCGGGTAGCCGGGACTAGCTTCCAAGAGACCCAGTACTTC	CASSRVAGTSFQETQYF
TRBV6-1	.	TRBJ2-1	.	TGTGCCAGCAGTGAAGCGGGGGATAACAATGAGCAGTTCTTC	CASSEAGDNNEQFF
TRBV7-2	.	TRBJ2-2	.	TGTGCCAGCAGCTTAGGAAGGCCCGGGGAGCTGTTTTTT	CASSLGRPGELFF
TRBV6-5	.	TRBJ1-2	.	TGTGCCAGCAGAACCCCGGGAGGCAGGCCCAGTGGCTACACCTTC	CASRTPGGRPSGYTF
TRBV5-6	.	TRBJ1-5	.	TGTGCCAGCAGCTTTTCCCCTTATCAGCCCCAGCATTTT	CASSFSPYQPQHF
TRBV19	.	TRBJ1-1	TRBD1	TGTGCCAGTAGCTTGACAGGGCTCACTGAAGCTTTCTTT	CASSLTGLTEAFF
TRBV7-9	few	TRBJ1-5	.	TGTGCCAGCAGCCGGACAGAACATCAGCCCCAGCATTTT	CASSRTEHQPQHF
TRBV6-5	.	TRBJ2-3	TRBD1	TGTGCCAGCAGGCGGACAGGGGCAGATACGCAGTATTTT	CASRRTGADTQYF
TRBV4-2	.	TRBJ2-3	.	TGTGCCAGCAGCCAAGATCAAGTTCGGGGTACACATACGCAGTATTTT	CASSQDQVRGTHTQYF
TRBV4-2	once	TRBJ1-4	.	TGTGCCAGCAGCCAAGAAGATGAAAAACTGTTTTTT	CASSQEDEKLFF
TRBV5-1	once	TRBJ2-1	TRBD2	TGCGCCAGCAGCGGAACCCCTAGCGGGGGGGGCAATGAGCAGTTCTTC	CASSGTPSGGGNEQFF
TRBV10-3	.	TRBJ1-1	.	TGTGCCATCAGTGAAAGTGGCGGGTACACTGAAGCTTTCTTT	CAISESGGYTEAFF